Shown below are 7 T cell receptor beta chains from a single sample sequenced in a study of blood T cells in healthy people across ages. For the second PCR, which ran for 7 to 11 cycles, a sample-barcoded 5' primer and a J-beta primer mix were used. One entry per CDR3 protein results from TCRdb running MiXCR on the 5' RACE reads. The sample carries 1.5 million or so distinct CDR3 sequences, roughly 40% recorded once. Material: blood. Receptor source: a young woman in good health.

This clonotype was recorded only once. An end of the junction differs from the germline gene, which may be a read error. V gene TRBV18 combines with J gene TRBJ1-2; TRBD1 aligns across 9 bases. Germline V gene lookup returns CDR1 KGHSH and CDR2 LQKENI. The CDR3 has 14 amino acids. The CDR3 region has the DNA TGTACCAGCTCAGAAAGCCGGGACAGGGATGGCTACACCTTC. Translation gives CTSSESRDRDGYTF. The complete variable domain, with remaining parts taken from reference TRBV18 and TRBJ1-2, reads NAGVMQNPRHLVRRRGQEARLRCSPMKGHSHVYWYRQLPEEGLKFMVYLQKENIIDESGMPKERFSAEFPKEGPSILRIQQVVRGDSAAYFCTSSESRDRDGYTFGSGTRLTVV.

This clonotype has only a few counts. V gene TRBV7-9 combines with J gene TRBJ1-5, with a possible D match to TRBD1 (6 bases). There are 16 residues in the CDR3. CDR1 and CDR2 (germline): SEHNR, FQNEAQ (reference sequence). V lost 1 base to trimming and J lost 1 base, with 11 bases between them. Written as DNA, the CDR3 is TGTGCCAGCAGCTTAGGGACGGGACAAAGCAATCAGCCCCAGCATTTT. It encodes CASSLGTGQSNQPQHF.

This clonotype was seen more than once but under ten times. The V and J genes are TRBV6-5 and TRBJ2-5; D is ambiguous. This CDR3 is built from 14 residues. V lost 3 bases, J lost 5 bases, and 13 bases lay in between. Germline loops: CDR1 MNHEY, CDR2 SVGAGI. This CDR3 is CASSYPGSPETQYF. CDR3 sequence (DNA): TGTGCCAGCAGTTATCCGGGCAGCCCTGAGACCCAGTACTTC.

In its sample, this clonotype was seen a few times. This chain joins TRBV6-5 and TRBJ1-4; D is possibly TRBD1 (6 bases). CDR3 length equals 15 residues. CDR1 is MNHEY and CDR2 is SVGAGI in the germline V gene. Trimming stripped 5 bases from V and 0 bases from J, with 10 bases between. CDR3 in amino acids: CASSRGQTTNEKLFF. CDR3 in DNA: TGTGCCAGCAGTCGGGGACAAACAACTAATGAAAAACTGTTTTTT.

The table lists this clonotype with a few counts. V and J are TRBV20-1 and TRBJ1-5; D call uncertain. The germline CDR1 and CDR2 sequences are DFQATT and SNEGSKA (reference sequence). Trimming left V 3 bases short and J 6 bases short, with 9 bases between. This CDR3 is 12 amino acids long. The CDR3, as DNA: TGCAGTGCTAGGGACGAGGGTCAGCCCCAGCATTTT. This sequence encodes CSARDEGQPQHF.

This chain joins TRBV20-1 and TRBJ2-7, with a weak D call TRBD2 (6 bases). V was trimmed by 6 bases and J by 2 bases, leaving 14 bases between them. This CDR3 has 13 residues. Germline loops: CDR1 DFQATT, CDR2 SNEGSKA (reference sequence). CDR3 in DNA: TGCAGTGCCTCCCCCCGGGAGACCTACGAGCAGTACTTC. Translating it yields CSASPRETYEQYF.

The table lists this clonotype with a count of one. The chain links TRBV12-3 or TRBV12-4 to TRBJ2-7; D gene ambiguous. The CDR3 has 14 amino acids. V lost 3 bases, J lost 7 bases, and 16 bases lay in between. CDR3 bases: TGTGCCAGCAGTTTTTCCGGAACCTACAATGAGCAGTACTTC. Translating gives CASSFSGTYNEQYF.